These T cell receptor beta chains were read from a single sample in a study of blood T cell repertoires in COVID-19. Sequencing used immunoSEQ multiplex PCR; TCRdb keeps in-frame clones, though not all of them. The repertoire includes 300,000 or so clones, 80% to 95% of them detected once, and 2% to 2.5% sits in the top ten. Input material: peripheral blood. The receptors here all came from a woman aged 25 to 39 with COVID-19, enrolled during active disease. Each CDR3 is given with its conserved first and last residue. D genes are given only for firm matches. A clone size is listed for some rows: how often the clone was seen (once, few, many), or a class if it is expanded.

j_gene: TRBJ2-1
v_gene: TRBV2
d_gene: NA
abundance: NA
CDR3nt: TGTGCCAGCAGTGAAAACGGGGGACCCTACAATGAGCAGTTCTTC
CDR3aa: CASSENGGPYNEQFF

j_gene: TRBJ2-2
v_gene: TRBV5-4
d_gene: NA
abundance: NA
CDR3nt: TGTGCCAGCTCAAACACCGGGGAGCTGTTTTTT
CDR3aa: CASSNTGELFF

j_gene: TRBJ1-2
v_gene: TRBV7-9
d_gene: NA
abundance: NA
CDR3nt: TGTGCCAGCAGCTTATTGCCGACATCCTATGGCTACACCTTC
CDR3aa: CASSLLPTSYGYTF

j_gene: TRBJ1-1
v_gene: TRBV24-1
d_gene: TRBD1
abundance: once
CDR3nt: TGTGCCACCGGTGGACAGGGGAGGCCTGAAGCTTTCTTT
CDR3aa: CATGGQGRPEAFF

j_gene: TRBJ1-2
v_gene: TRBV30
d_gene: TRBD1
abundance: NA
CDR3nt: TGTGCCTGGAGTGCAACAGGGGCGGGCTATGGCTACACCTTC
CDR3aa: CAWSATGAGYGYTF

j_gene: TRBJ1-4
v_gene: TRBV30
d_gene: NA
abundance: NA
CDR3nt: TGTGCCTGGACGGTTGGGGGCAGAGGCGAAAAACTGTTTTTT
CDR3aa: CAWTVGGRGEKLFF

j_gene: TRBJ2-7
v_gene: TRBV6-6
d_gene: TRBD1
abundance: medium-sized
CDR3nt: TGTGCCAGCAGTTACTCGACAGGGGGCTACGAGCAGTACTTC
CDR3aa: CASSYSTGGYEQYF

j_gene: TRBJ2-7
v_gene: TRBV9
d_gene: NA
abundance: NA
CDR3nt: TGTGCCAGCAGCACACCAGGGTCGTACGAGCAGTACTTC
CDR3aa: CASSTPGSYEQYF

j_gene: TRBJ1-5
v_gene: TRBV28
d_gene: NA
abundance: NA
CDR3nt: TGTGCCAGCAGCATAGGGGAACAGCCCCAGCATTTT
CDR3aa: CASSIGEQPQHF

j_gene: TRBJ2-5
v_gene: TRBV5-1
d_gene: NA
abundance: NA
CDR3nt: TGCGCCAGCAGCTTGGTCGACAGCCAAGAGACCCAGTACTTC
CDR3aa: CASSLVDSQETQYF

j_gene: TRBJ2-1
v_gene: TRBV5-1
d_gene: TRBD2
abundance: NA
CDR3nt: TGCGCCAGCAGCTTCGCTAGCGGGAGGTCCTACAATGAGCAGTTCTTC
CDR3aa: CASSFASGRSYNEQFF

j_gene: TRBJ1-4
v_gene: TRBV15
d_gene: NA
abundance: NA
CDR3nt: TGTGCCACCAGCAGAGAAAAGGGGTTAAATGAAAAACTGTTTTTT
CDR3aa: CATSREKGLNEKLFF

j_gene: TRBJ2-7
v_gene: TRBV5-6
d_gene: NA
abundance: NA
CDR3nt: TGTGCCAGCAGCTTGGACAGATCCTACGAGCAGTACTTC
CDR3aa: CASSLDRSYEQYF

j_gene: TRBJ1-1
v_gene: TRBV7-9
d_gene: TRBD1
abundance: NA
CDR3nt: TGTGCCAGCAGCTTGGGACAGTATGGGGAAGCTTTCTTT
CDR3aa: CASSLGQYGEAFF

j_gene: TRBJ2-1
v_gene: TRBV3-1/TRBV3-2
d_gene: TRBD2
abundance: NA
CDR3nt: TGTGCCAGCAGCCAAGACCTAGCGGGGGTAATCAATGAGCAGTTCTTC
CDR3aa: CASSQDLAGVINEQFF

j_gene: TRBJ1-5
v_gene: TRBV6-5
d_gene: TRBD1
abundance: NA
CDR3nt: TGTGCCACCGAGACAGGGCCGGGGCAGCCCCAGCATTTT
CDR3aa: CATETGPGQPQHF

j_gene: TRBJ1-5
v_gene: TRBV6-1
d_gene: NA
abundance: NA
CDR3nt: TGTGCCAGCAGTGATCAGGTCAATCAGCCCCAGCATTTT
CDR3aa: CASSDQVNQPQHF

j_gene: TRBJ1-2
v_gene: TRBV6-5
d_gene: TRBD1
abundance: NA
CDR3nt: TGTGCCAGCACCCGACAGGGTGAGGACTATGGCTACACCTTC
CDR3aa: CASTRQGEDYGYTF

j_gene: TRBJ2-5
v_gene: TRBV5-1
d_gene: NA
abundance: once
CDR3nt: TGCGCCAGCAGCTTGGAGGCAGCGTACCAAGAGACCCAGTACTTC
CDR3aa: CASSLEAAYQETQYF

j_gene: TRBJ2-2
v_gene: TRBV10-3
d_gene: NA
abundance: NA
CDR3nt: TGTGCCATCAGTGAGCCGACTATCACCGGGGAGCTGTTTTTT
CDR3aa: CAISEPTITGELFF

j_gene: TRBJ2-3
v_gene: TRBV7-5
d_gene: NA
abundance: once
CDR3nt: TGTGTCAGAGACTCCGGTTCTAGCGGGAGAAGGTATAGCACAGATACGCAGTATTTT
CDR3aa: CVRDSGSSGRRYSTDTQYF

j_gene: TRBJ1-5
v_gene: TRBV11-2
d_gene: NA
abundance: once
CDR3nt: TGTGCCAGCAGCTCCGACAGAAATCAGCCCCAGCATTTT
CDR3aa: CASSSDRNQPQHF

j_gene: TRBJ2-1
v_gene: TRBV24-1
d_gene: TRBD2
abundance: NA
CDR3nt: TGTGCCACCAGTGACCCCCCGGGACTAGTAAGCTCTTACAATGAGCAGTTCTTC
CDR3aa: CATSDPPGLVSSYNEQFF

j_gene: TRBJ1-1
v_gene: TRBV11-2
d_gene: NA
abundance: NA
CDR3nt: TGTGCCAGCAGCTTCCGCGGGACGGCCAACACTGAAGCTTTCTTT
CDR3aa: CASSFRGTANTEAFF

j_gene: TRBJ1-3
v_gene: TRBV18
d_gene: TRBD1
abundance: NA
CDR3nt: TGTGCCAGCTCACCACAGCCAGGGGGAGATGGAAACACCATATATTTT
CDR3aa: CASSPQPGGDGNTIYF

j_gene: TRBJ2-1
v_gene: TRBV18
d_gene: TRBD2
abundance: NA
CDR3nt: TGTGCCAGCTCACCACGGACTAGCGGGAGGGCCAATGAGCAGTTCTTC
CDR3aa: CASSPRTSGRANEQFF

j_gene: TRBJ2-2
v_gene: TRBV19
d_gene: TRBD1
abundance: NA
CDR3nt: TGTGCCAGTATTAAGGGACAGGGGCAAGGGGGGGAGCTGTTTTTT
CDR3aa: CASIKGQGQGGELFF

j_gene: TRBJ2-7
v_gene: TRBV5-1
d_gene: TRBD1
abundance: NA
CDR3nt: TGCGCCAGCAGTCAGGACAGGGGCTACGAGCAGTACTTC
CDR3aa: CASSQDRGYEQYF

j_gene: TRBJ1-5
v_gene: TRBV18
d_gene: NA
abundance: NA
CDR3nt: TGTGCCAGCTCAATGTCCCGGAATCAGCCCCAGCATTTT
CDR3aa: CASSMSRNQPQHF

j_gene: TRBJ2-7
v_gene: TRBV10-1
d_gene: NA
abundance: NA
CDR3nt: TGCGCCAGCATTGATAGCCGCTTATGGATTAGCGGCAACTACGAGCAGTACTTC
CDR3aa: CASIDSRLWISGNYEQYF

j_gene: TRBJ2-7
v_gene: TRBV5-6
d_gene: TRBD2
abundance: NA
CDR3nt: TGTGCCAGCAGCGGTGGACTAGCGCCCTACGAGCAGTACTTC
CDR3aa: CASSGGLAPYEQYF

j_gene: TRBJ1-2
v_gene: TRBV9
d_gene: TRBD1
abundance: few
CDR3nt: TGTGCCAGCAGCGTAGCGGGTCAGGGGGCGATTGGCTACACCTTC
CDR3aa: CASSVAGQGAIGYTF

j_gene: TRBJ2-2
v_gene: TRBV19
d_gene: TRBD2
abundance: NA
CDR3nt: TGTGCCAGTAGTATTGTAGCGGGGACCACCGGGGAGCTGTTTTTT
CDR3aa: CASSIVAGTTGELFF

j_gene: TRBJ1-1
v_gene: TRBV19
d_gene: TRBD1
abundance: NA
CDR3nt: TGTGCCAGTAGTATCAGTTCAGGGGGAGGTACTGAAGCTTTCTTT
CDR3aa: CASSISSGGGTEAFF

j_gene: TRBJ2-3
v_gene: TRBV27
d_gene: NA
abundance: NA
CDR3nt: TGTGCCAGCAGTTTCGGACGGGACACAGATACGCAGTATTTT
CDR3aa: CASSFGRDTDTQYF